The clone carrying this TCR beta chain was seen at least ten times. The data belong to a study of T-cell reconstitution after alpha-beta-depleted transplantation in children. Unique molecular identifiers were used to barcode this TCRbeta library. TCRdb re-called the PCR reads with MiXCR, one entry per CDR3 protein. Of about 92,000 distinct CDR3 sequences listed, more than 10% are singletons. The CDR3 loop spans 14 amino acids. V shed 5 bases, J shed 8 bases, and the junction held 4 bases outside the gene matches. Germline V gene sequence: CDR1 SGHTA, CDR2 FQGNSA. This TCR was recovered from a human donor who donated a stem cell graft to a child with inherited bone marrow failure. The sequencing used PBMCs from the stem cell graft donor, collected from the stem cell graft. This chain joins TRBV7-2 and TRBJ2-2; 11 bases match TRBD2. CDR3 residues: CASSTGLAVGELFF. The CDR3 DNA is TGTGCCAGCAGCACGGGACTAGCGGTTGGGGAGCTGTTTTTT.